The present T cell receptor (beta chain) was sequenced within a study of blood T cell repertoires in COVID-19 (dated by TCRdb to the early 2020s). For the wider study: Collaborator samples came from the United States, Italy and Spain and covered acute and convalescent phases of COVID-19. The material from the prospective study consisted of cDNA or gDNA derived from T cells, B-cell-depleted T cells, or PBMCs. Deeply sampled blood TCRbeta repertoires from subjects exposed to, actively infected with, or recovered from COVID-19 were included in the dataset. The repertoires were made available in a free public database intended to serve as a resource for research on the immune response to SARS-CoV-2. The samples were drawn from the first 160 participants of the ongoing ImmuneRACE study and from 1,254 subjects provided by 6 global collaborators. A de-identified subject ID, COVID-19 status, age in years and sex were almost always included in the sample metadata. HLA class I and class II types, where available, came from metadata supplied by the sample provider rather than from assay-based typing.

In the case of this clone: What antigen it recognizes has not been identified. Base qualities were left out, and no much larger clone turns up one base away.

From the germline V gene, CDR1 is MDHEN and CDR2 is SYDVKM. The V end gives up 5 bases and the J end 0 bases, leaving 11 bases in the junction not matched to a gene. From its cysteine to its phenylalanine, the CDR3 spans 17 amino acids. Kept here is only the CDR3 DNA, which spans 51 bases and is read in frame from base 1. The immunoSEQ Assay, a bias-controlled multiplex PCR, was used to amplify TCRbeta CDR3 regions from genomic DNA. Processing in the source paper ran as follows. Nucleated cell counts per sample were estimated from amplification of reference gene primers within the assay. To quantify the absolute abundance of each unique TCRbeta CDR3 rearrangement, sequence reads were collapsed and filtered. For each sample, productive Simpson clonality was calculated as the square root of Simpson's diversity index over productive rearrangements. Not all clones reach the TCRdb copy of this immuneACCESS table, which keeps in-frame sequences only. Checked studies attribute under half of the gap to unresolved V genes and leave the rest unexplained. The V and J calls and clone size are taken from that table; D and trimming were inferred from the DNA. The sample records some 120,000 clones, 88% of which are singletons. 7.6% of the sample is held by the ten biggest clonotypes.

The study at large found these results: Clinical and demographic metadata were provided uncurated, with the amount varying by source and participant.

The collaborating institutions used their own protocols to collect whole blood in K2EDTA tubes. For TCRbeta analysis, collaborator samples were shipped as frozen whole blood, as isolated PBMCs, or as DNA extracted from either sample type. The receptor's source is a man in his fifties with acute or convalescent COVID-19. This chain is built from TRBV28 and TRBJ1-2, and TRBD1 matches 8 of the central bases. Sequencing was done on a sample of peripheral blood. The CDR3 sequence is CASSGAGTGLANYGYTF. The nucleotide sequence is TGTGCCAGCAGTGGGGCCGGGACAGGACTAGCTAACTATGGCTACACCTTC.